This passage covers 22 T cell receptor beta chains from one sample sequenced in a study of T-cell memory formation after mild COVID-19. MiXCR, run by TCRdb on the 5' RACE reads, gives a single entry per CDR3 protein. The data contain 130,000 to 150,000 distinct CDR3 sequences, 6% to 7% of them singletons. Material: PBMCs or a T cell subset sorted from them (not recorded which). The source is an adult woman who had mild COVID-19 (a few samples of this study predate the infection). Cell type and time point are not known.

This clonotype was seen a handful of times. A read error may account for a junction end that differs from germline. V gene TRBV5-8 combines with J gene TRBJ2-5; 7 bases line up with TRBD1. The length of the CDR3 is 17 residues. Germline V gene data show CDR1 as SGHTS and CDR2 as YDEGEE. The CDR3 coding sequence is TGTGCCAGCAGCCACGGAGGTGTCGCTCAGGGGGAAGAAACCCAGTACTTC. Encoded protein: CASSHGGVAQGEETQYF.

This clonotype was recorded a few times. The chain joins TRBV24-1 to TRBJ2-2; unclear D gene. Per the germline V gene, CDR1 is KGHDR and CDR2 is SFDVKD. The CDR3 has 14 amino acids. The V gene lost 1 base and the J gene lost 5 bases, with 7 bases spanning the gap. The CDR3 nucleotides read TGTGCCACCAGTGATTTCCCTTCGACCGGGGAGCTGTTTTTT. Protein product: CATSDFPSTGELFF.

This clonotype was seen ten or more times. In nucleotides, the CDR3 is TGTGCCAGTATTCGAACAGATCAGCAACGGACCGGGGAGCTGTTTTTT. It is translated as CASIRTDQQRTGELFF. V is TRBV19 and J is TRBJ2-2; no firm D call. V was shortened by 7 bases and J by 5 bases, with 20 bases between the two germline ends. The V gene's germline CDR1 is LNHDA and CDR2 SQIVND (reference sequence). CDR3 length: 16 amino acids.

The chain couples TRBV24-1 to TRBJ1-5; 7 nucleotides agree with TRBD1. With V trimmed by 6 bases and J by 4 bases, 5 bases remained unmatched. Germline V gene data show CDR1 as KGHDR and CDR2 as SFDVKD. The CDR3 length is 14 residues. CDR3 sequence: CATSQQGTNQPQHF. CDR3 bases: TGTGCCACCAGTCAACAGGGGACGAATCAGCCCCAGCATTTT.

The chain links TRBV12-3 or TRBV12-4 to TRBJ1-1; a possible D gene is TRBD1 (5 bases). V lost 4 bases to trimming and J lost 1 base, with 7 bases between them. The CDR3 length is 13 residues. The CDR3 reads CASSYTGNTEAFF. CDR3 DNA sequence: TGTGCCAGCAGTTACACAGGGAACACTGAAGCTTTCTTT.

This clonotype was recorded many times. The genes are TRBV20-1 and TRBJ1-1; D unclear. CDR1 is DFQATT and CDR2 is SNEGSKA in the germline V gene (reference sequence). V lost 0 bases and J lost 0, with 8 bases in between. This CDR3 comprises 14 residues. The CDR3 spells CSAREAGLNTEAFF. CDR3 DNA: TGCAGTGCTAGAGAGGCGGGATTGAACACTGAAGCTTTCTTT.

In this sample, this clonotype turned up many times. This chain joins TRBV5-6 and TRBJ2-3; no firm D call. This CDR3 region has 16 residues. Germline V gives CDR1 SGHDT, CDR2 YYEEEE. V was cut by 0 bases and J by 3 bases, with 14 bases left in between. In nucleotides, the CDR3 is TGTGCCAGCAGCTTGGCGGTGGTTTACATTACAGATACGCAGTATTTT. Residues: CASSLAVVYITDTQYF.

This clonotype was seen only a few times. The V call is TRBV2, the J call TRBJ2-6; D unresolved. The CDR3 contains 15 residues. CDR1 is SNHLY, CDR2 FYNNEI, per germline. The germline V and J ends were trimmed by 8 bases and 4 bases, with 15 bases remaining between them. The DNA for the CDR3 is TGTGCCAGCGCTACCACTTCGGCCGGGGCCAACGTCCTGACTTTC. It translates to CASATTSAGANVLTF.

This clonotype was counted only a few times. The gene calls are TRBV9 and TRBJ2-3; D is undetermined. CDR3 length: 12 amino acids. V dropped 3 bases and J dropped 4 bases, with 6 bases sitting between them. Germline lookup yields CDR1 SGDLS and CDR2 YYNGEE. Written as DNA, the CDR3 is TGTGCCAGCAGCGCCGTTTCAGATACGCAGTATTTT. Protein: CASSAVSDTQYF.

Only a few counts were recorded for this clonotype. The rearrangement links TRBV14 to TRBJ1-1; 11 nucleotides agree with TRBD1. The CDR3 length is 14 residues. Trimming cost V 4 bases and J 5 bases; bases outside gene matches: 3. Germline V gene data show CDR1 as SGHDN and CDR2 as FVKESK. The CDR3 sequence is CASSRGTGGTEAFF. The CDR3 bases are TGTGCCAGCAGCCGGGGGACAGGGGGGACTGAAGCTTTCTTT.

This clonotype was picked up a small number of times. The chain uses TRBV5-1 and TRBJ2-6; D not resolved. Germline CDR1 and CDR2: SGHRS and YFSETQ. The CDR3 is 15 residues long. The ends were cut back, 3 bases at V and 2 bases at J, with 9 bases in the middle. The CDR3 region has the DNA TGCGCCAGCAGCTGGCGACCTCCTGGGGCCAACGTCCTGACTTTC. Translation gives CASSWRPPGANVLTF.

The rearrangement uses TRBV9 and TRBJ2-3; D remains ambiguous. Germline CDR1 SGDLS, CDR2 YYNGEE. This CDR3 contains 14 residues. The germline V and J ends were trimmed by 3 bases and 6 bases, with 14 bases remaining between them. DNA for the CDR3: TGTGCCAGCAGCGCTGGTCCTGTGCGTGATACGCAGTATTTT. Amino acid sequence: CASSAGPVRDTQYF.

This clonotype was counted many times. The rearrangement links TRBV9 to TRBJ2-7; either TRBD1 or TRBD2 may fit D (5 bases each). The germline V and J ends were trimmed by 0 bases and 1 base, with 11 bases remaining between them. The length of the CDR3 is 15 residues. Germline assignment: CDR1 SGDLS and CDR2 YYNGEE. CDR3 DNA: TGTGCCAGCAGCGTAGGGGACGGAGTTTCCTACGAGCAGTACTTC. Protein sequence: CASSVGDGVSYEQYF.

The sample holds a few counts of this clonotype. The CDR3 bases are TGCGCCAGCAGCTTGGCGACCGGGGGGCCACAGAGAGATGAGCAGTTCTTC. Its protein product is CASSLATGGPQRDEQFF. V and J are TRBV5-1 and TRBJ2-1, with D possibly matching TRBD2 (7 bases). The CDR3 covers 17 residues. Germline CDR1 and CDR2: SGHRS and YFSETQ. The ends were cut back, 0 bases at V and 8 bases at J, with 21 bases in the middle. Complete variable domain (other parts from reference TRBV5-1 and TRBJ2-1): KAGVTQTPRYLIKTRGQQVTLSCSPISGHRSVSWYQQTPGQGLQFLFEYFSETQRNKGNFPGRFSGRQFSNSRSEMNVSTLELGDSALYLCASSLATGGPQRDEQFFGPGTRLTVL.

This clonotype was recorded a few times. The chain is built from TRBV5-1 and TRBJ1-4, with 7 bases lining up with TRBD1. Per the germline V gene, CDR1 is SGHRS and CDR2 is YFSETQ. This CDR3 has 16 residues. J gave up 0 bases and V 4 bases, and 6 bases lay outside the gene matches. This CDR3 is CASSPRQGATNEKLFF. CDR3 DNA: TGCGCCAGCAGCCCCAGACAGGGCGCAACTAATGAAAAACTGTTTTTT.

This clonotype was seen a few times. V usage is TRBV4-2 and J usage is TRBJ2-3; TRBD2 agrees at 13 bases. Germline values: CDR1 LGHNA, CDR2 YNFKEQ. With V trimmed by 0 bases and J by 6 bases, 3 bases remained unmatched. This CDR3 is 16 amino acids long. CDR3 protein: CASSQELAGGLDTQYF. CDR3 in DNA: TGTGCCAGCAGCCAAGAACTAGCGGGGGGGTTGGATACGCAGTATTTT.

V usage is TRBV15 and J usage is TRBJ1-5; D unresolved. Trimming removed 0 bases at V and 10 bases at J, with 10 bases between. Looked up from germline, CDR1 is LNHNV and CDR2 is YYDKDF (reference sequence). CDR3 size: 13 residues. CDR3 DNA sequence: TGTGCCACCAGCAGAGATGGGGAAGAACCCCAGCATTTT. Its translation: CATSRDGEEPQHF.

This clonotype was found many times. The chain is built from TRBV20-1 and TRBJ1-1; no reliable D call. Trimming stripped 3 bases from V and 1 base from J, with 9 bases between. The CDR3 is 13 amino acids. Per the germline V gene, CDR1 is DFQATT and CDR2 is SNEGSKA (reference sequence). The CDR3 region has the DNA TGCAGTGCTAGCAGGCAGACGAACACTGAAGCTTTCTTT. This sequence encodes CSASRQTNTEAFF.

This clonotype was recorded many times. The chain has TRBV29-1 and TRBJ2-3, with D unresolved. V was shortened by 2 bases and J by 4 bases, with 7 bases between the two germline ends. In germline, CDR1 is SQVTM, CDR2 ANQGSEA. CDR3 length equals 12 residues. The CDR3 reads CSVEREPDTQYF. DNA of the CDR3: TGCAGCGTTGAAAGAGAGCCAGATACGCAGTATTTT.

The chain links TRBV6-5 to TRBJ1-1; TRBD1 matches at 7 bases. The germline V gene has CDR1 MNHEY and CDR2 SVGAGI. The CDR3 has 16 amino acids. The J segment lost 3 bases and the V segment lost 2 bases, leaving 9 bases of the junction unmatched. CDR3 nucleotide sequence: TGTGCCAGCAGTTACGGAGGGACAGATCTCTACACTGAAGCTTTCTTT. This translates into CASSYGGTDLYTEAFF.

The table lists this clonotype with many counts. This CDR3 reads CASSLEPGHGYEQYF. The CDR3 nucleotides are TGCGCCAGCAGCTTGGAACCGGGACACGGATACGAGCAGTACTTC. V is TRBV5-1 and J is TRBJ2-7, with D possibly being TRBD1 (6 bases). Germline loops: CDR1 SGHRS, CDR2 YFSETQ. This CDR3 contains 15 residues. V lost 0 bases and J lost 4, with 14 bases in between.

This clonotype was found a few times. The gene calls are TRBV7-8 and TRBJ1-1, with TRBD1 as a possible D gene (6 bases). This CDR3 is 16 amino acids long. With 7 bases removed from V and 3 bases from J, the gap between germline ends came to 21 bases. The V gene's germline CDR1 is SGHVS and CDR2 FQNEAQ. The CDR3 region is CASTGIWRGTDTEAFF. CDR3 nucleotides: TGTGCCAGCACCGGGATTTGGAGGGGGACGGACACTGAAGCTTTCTTT.